The text below deals with one T cell receptor (beta chain). Its recognized antigen is unknown. Base qualities are not provided; no much larger clone lies one nucleotide away. Via the germline V gene, CDR1 is MDHEN and CDR2 SYDVKM. The CDR3 runs 15 residues from the cysteine to the phenylalanine. Kept here is only the CDR3 DNA, which spans 45 bases and is read in frame from base 1. Cut back by 6 bases and 2 bases, the V and J ends lie 15 bases apart. The donors were roughly 39 Caucasian individuals from Russia, aged roughly 6 to 95 years, who were systemically healthy. Ten milliliters of peripheral blood were drawn from each donor into EDTA-treated Vacutainer tubes. Ficoll-Paque density-gradient centrifugation was used to isolate PBMCs, with at least 6 million per sample. Total RNA, at least 5 micrograms per sample, was extracted from PBMCs with Trizol reagent. For every donor, flow cytometry on a PBMC aliquot measured the percentage of naive CD45RAhigh/CD27high T cells.

Library creation used 5' RACE. Sequenced using an Illumina HiSeq 2500. A second PCR of about 6 to 11 cycles was run with a J-beta primer mix and a sample-barcoded 5' primer. Each TCR beta cDNA molecule received a unique molecular identifier from a template-switch 5' adaptor carrying 12 random nucleotides. At least 2.5 million CDR3-containing paired-end reads were obtained from each sample. All of the RNA was converted into first-strand cDNA using the Mint cDNA synthesis kit, with a TRBC-specific oligonucleotide serving as the primer. After uracil-DNA glycosylase treatment, a first 18-cycle PCR used universal primers M1SS and BC2_uni_R on all cDNA. The paper's processing steps were these. For normalization, 1 million high-quality reads were randomly selected from each sample, with every read carrying a distinct molecular identifier. Instead of being binned into consensus sequences, reads that shared molecular identifiers were thrown out. MiTCR, with a Q25 quality threshold and the strictest error-elimination algorithm, was used for CDR3 identification, clonotype clustering and error correction. A nonparametric unseen species model with Euler transformation was used to estimate lower-bound total TCR beta diversity. The raw public data were reprocessed by TCRdb itself: fastp quality trimming at Q25, MiXCR clonotype calling, in-frame beta chains only. Each record represents a unique CDR3 protein, reported with the most common genes and DNA among its rows. For this entry, the V and J calls and clone size follow TCRdb and not the study's own pipeline. In this sample the table shows some 1.6 million distinct CDR3 sequences, 34% of which occur a single time. In total, the top ten clones hold roughly 12% of the sample.

This entry is derived from a study of blood T cells in healthy people across ages (dated by TCRdb to between 2015 and 2017). A note on the overall study: In model experiments, roughly one uniquely barcoded TCR beta cDNA molecule per two T cells was captured by template switching. The study measured age-related changes in TCR beta repertoire diversity using deep sequencing normalized with unique cDNA molecular identifiers. The donors were split into four age groups: young (average 16 years), middle-aged (roughly 39), aged (approximately 60) and long-lived (about 74). To avoid experimental bias, donors of different ages were distributed randomly across sequencing lanes. For two donors (one aged 18 to 29 and one aged 80 or older), the study analyzed two additional independent replicas of 1 million unique cDNA reads from the same blood draw.

Overall study results and their limits: Observed TCR beta diversity per million T cells fell roughly linearly with age, and a significant reduction was already apparent by age approximately 41. Estimates of total diversity based on one million sequenced T cells were considered lower bounds and underestimates. The long-lived group showed more naive CD4+ T cells, fewer expanded clones and increased TCR diversity than the aged group, suggesting age selection. The percentage of naive T cells measured by flow cytometry correlated strongly with observed TCR beta diversity. Since profiling was done on bulk unsorted PBMCs, naive and antigen-experienced compartments could not be conclusively compared. Because donor CMV infection status was unknown, age-related changes in expanded clonotypes were potentially confounded.

This receptor chain uses TRBV28 and TRBJ2-3; possibly the D gene is TRBD1, per 7 matching bases. The sequencing input was blood. The clonotype originates from a young woman in good health. This receptor carries the CDR3 CASRLPGGNTDTQYF. The nucleotide sequence is given as TGTGCCAGCAGACTCCCAGGGGGGAACACAGATACGCAGTATTTT.